The 9 T cell receptor beta chains below all came from one sample that was sequenced in a study of control samples from healthy donors and cancer patients. TCRdb's copy holds only in-frame clones and misses some; the assay was immunoSEQ multiplex PCR. The sample carries 110,000 or so clones, roughly nine tenths recorded once. The sequenced sample consisted of blood. These receptors were collected from a man between 50 and 59 years old in good health.

The chain recombines TRBV5-1 with TRBJ1-1, with D unresolved. In germline, CDR1 is SGHRS, CDR2 YFSETQ. V was pared by 4 bases and J by 0 bases, with 7 bases between. This CDR3 spans 13 amino acids. The CDR3 sequence: CASSPQMNTEAFF. Written as DNA, the CDR3 is TGCGCCAGCAGCCCTCAGATGAACACTGAAGCTTTCTTT.

For this clone: Other DNA sequences within the sample encode an identical CDR3. This chain links TRBV30 with TRBJ1-3; D possibly corresponds to TRBD1 (5 bases). The ends were cut back, 2 bases at V and 2 bases at J, with 7 bases in the middle. The CDR3 has 13 residues. Germline V CDR1 and CDR2: GTSNPN, SVGIG (reference sequence). DNA of the CDR3: TGTGCCTGGAGTTTGGGGCCTGGAAACACCATATATTTT. Translated: CAWSLGPGNTIYF.

The chain links TRBV6-1 to TRBJ1-2, with D perhaps TRBD1 (5 bases). Germline CDR1 reads MNHNS; CDR2 reads SASEGT. The ends were cut back, 0 bases at V and 5 bases at J, with 13 bases in the middle. The CDR3 loop spans 15 amino acids. The CDR3 spells CASSEALRALYGYTF. DNA of the CDR3: TGTGCCAGCAGTGAAGCGCTCAGGGCCCTATATGGCTACACCTTC.

The chain joins TRBV4-2 to TRBJ2-1; TRBD2 aligns across 8 bases. CDR1 is LGHNA and CDR2 is YNFKEQ in the germline V gene. The CDR3 is made up of 16 amino acids. V shed 1 base and J 6 bases; nucleotides not matched to a gene: 8. The CDR3 loop is CASSQVEGLAGNEQFF. The CDR3 DNA is TGTGCCAGCAGCCAAGTCGAAGGACTAGCCGGCAATGAGCAGTTCTTC.

V gene TRBV15 combines with J gene TRBJ1-1, with 7 bases that match TRBD1. CDR1 is LNHNV, CDR2 YYDKDF, per germline (reference sequence). J was trimmed by 2 bases and V by 0 bases; bases with no gene match: 6. This CDR3 comprises 16 residues. This chain's CDR3 is CATSRDPDRLNTEAFF. In DNA, the CDR3 is TGTGCCACCAGCAGAGATCCGGACAGGCTAAACACTGAAGCTTTCTTT.

J is TRBJ2-7 and V is TRBV4-1; possibly TRBD1 or TRBD2 for D (5 bases each). The CDR3 consists of 16 residues. With 3 bases removed from V and 2 bases from J, the gap between germline ends came to 17 bases. CDR1 MGHRA and CDR2 YSYEKL come from the germline V gene. The CDR3 sequence is CASSQLLGTGTYEQYF. The CDR3 coding sequence is TGCGCCAGCAGCCAGCTCCTCGGGACGGGGACCTACGAGCAGTACTTC.

V is TRBV6-4 and J is TRBJ1-2; the D is unclear. V shed 2 bases and J shed 2 bases, with 9 bases lying between them. CDR3 length: 14 residues. Germline V gene sequence: CDR1 MRHNA, CDR2 SNTAGT. The CDR3 is CASSDGGKNYGYTF. The CDR3, as DNA: TGTGCCAGCAGTGACGGAGGGAAGAACTATGGCTACACCTTC.

The chain's CDR3 is CASSLDGRTANTEAFF. CDR3 nucleotides: TGCGCCAGCAGCTTGGATGGTAGGACGGCGAACACTGAAGCTTTCTTT. This chain uses TRBV5-1 with TRBJ1-1; D is unclear. CDR3 size: 16 residues. Trimming stripped 0 bases from V and 1 base from J, with 13 bases between. Germline CDR1 is SGHRS and CDR2 is YFSETQ.

The chain couples TRBV3-1 (or the pseudogene TRBV3-2) to TRBJ1-3; D is ambiguous. The CDR3 covers 15 residues. From germline, CDR1 is LGHDT and CDR2 YNNKEL (reference sequence). Trimming shortened V by 6 bases and J by 2 bases, and 14 bases separated the two germline ends. CDR3: CASSHPDGTGNTIYF. CDR3 bases: TGTGCCAGCAGTCATCCGGACGGCACTGGAAACACCATATATTTT.